One and the same sample provided the 30 T cell receptor beta chains below, sequenced in a study of graft-versus-host responses after intestinal transplantation. Co-plated with around 200,000 CFSE-labeled responder cells were around 200,000 irradiated, violet-dye-labeled stimulator cells. The method was immunoSEQ multiplex PCR; TCRdb's version includes in-frame clones alone and lacks a portion of them. The sample holds about 7,400 clones, roughly a third seen once. Here the sequenced sample was alloreactive CD8+ T cells from a mixed lymphocyte reaction culture, taken before transplantation. As to subset: CFSE-low proliferating T cells sorted from approximately 6-day pre-transplant mixed lymphocyte reaction (GvH or HvG direction). These receptors were collected from a human patient who was an organ donor for intestinal transplantation.

In this sample, this clone turned up a few times. V and J are TRBV18 and TRBJ2-1; TRBD2 agrees at 12 bases. V was pared by 3 bases and J by 3 bases, with 24 bases of the junction left unmatched. CDR1 is KGHSH, CDR2 LQKENI, per germline. The CDR3 length is 23 residues. Here the CDR3 reads CASSPYHLYIRLAGGPVYNEQFF. Here the CDR3 DNA reads TGTGCCAGCTCACCGTACCATCTTTACATCCGGCTAGCGGGAGGGCCGGTCTACAATGAGCAGTTCTTC.

The rearrangement links TRBV2 to TRBJ2-7; the D is unclear. CDR1 and CDR2 (germline): SNHLY, FYNNEI. There are 12 residues in the CDR3. With 5 bases removed from V and 2 bases from J, the gap between germline ends came to 7 bases. CDR3 coding DNA: TGTGCCAGCAGTTTTCAGACCTACGAGCAGTACTTC. This gives the protein CASSFQTYEQYF.

The J gene is TRBJ2-3, the V gene TRBV2, with a possible D match to TRBD1 (6 bases). This CDR3 region has 15 residues. With 2 bases removed from V and 6 bases from J, the gap between germline ends came to 15 bases. Germline lookup yields CDR1 SNHLY and CDR2 FYNNEI. The CDR3 DNA is TGTGCCAGCAGTGAATTGGGGGCGCGACACGATACGCAGTATTTT. Its protein product is CASSELGARHDTQYF. Looking up the rest from reference TRBV2 and TRBJ2-3 gives the full variable domain: EPEVTQTPSHQVTQMGQEVILRCVPISNHLYFYWYRQILGQKVEFLVSFYNNEISEKSEIFDDQFSVERPDGSNFTLKIRSTKLEDSAMYFCASSELGARHDTQYFGPGTRLTVL.

This clone has only a few counts. V usage is TRBV20-1 and J usage is TRBJ2-1, with TRBD1 matching over 7 bases. The CDR3 covers 10 residues. V shed 1 base, J shed 13 bases, and the junction held 1 base outside the gene matches. Germline V gene sequence: CDR1 DFQATT, CDR2 SNEGSKA (reference sequence). The CDR3 is CSARGDRQFF. The CDR3 coding sequence is TGCAGTGCTAGAGGGGACAGACAGTTCTTC.

This clone was recorded only once. The chain has TRBV4-1 and TRBJ2-2; D is unclear. CDR1 is MGHRA and CDR2 is YSYEKL in the germline V gene. The CDR3 totals 13 residues. V was trimmed by 1 base and J by 4 bases, leaving 4 bases between them. CDR3 bases: TGCGCCAGCAGCCAAGTCCTCACCGGGGAGCTGTTTTTT. Amino acids: CASSQVLTGELFF.

This sequence joins TRBV27 and TRBJ1-2; 9 bases are shared with TRBD1. The germline V gene has CDR1 MNHEY and CDR2 SMNVEV (reference sequence). V dropped 8 bases and J dropped 3; count of bases not matched to a gene: 7. The CDR3 consists of 14 residues. The chain's CDR3 is CASLTQGAYYGYTF. CDR3 DNA sequence: TGTGCCAGCCTAACACAGGGGGCATACTATGGCTACACCTTC.

The rearrangement links TRBV28 to TRBJ2-7; 8 positions agree with TRBD1. Trimming at V came to 3 bases and at J to 3 bases, leaving 13 bases not matched to a gene. Looked up from germline, CDR1 is MDHEN and CDR2 is SYDVKM. The length of the CDR3 is 17 residues. The CDR3, as DNA: TGTGCCAGCAGTTTGGGACAGGCCTACTACTACTACTACGAGCAGTACTTC. Protein product: CASSLGQAYYYYYEQYF.

The chain employs TRBV21-1 and TRBJ1-1. TRBV21-1 is shown as a pseudogene. CDR3 length equals 12 residues. The CDR3 is CASPTGNWEAFF. CDR3 DNA sequence: TGTGCCTCCCCCACGGGGAACTGGGAAGCTTTCTTT.

This clone was counted only a few times. V and J are TRBV4-1 and TRBJ2-1, with D possibly being TRBD2 (6 bases). Germline assignment: CDR1 MGHRA and CDR2 YSYEKL. Trimming removed 2 bases from V and 6 bases from J, with 17 bases in between. This CDR3 contains 16 residues. The CDR3, as DNA: TGCGCCAGCAGCCAACCGGGACTCGCCCCGTTCAATGAGCAGTTCTTC. It encodes CASSQPGLAPFNEQFF.

The V gene is TRBV7-6, the J gene TRBJ2-5; TRBD2 matches at 8 bases. Germline V CDR1 and CDR2: SGHVS, FNYEAQ. With V trimmed by 3 bases and J by 4 bases, 16 bases remained unmatched. The CDR3 loop spans 18 amino acids. CDR3 region: CASSFERESYWVIETQYF. The CDR3 region has the DNA TGTGCCAGCAGCTTCGAGCGGGAGTCCTATTGGGTTATAGAGACCCAGTACTTC.

This clone was seen once. The chain is built from TRBV28 and TRBJ2-1; maybe TRBD1 (6 bases). Per the germline V gene, CDR1 is MDHEN and CDR2 is SYDVKM. V was pared by 5 bases and J by 6 bases, with 20 bases between. The CDR3 is 16 residues long. The CDR3: CASSRPGEPGINEQFF. The CDR3 DNA sequence: TGTGCCAGCAGTAGGCCAGGGGAGCCGGGGATCAATGAGCAGTTCTTC.

The rearrangement uses TRBV6-6 and TRBJ1-1; D is uncertain. CDR1 MNHNY and CDR2 SVGAGI come from the germline V gene (reference sequence). This CDR3 has 12 amino acids. Deletions cut 8 bases from V and 9 bases from J, with 16 bases between. The CDR3 loop reads CASVHSGRKAFF. CDR3 nucleotide sequence: TGTGCCAGCGTTCACAGCGGGAGAAAAGCTTTCTTT.

A few counts support this clone. The chain joins TRBV19 to TRBJ2-2; D is perhaps TRBD2 (6 bases). There are 16 residues in the CDR3. Trimming took off 7 bases at V and 1 base at J, with 16 bases between the two ends. Germline CDR1 reads LNHDA; CDR2 reads SQIVND (reference sequence). The CDR3 nucleotides read TGTGCCAGTAATCCGAGCCAGGGACTGAACACCGGGGAGCTGTTTTTT. Its protein is CASNPSQGLNTGELFF.

This clone is labeled as medium-sized. V gene TRBV6-5 combines with J gene TRBJ2-5, with D perhaps TRBD2 (7 bases). Trimming took off 0 bases at V and 4 bases at J, with 15 bases between the two ends. Per the germline V gene, CDR1 is MNHEY and CDR2 is SVGAGI. The CDR3 is 16 amino acids. CDR3 in amino acids: CASSYSRGRAGETQYF. CDR3 bases: TGTGCCAGCAGTTACTCGAGGGGGAGGGCGGGAGAGACCCAGTACTTC.

The gene calls are TRBV2 and TRBJ2-5; D call uncertain. Germline V gives CDR1 SNHLY, CDR2 FYNNEI. V lost 6 bases and J lost 5, with 16 bases in between. CDR3 size: 14 residues. CDR3 DNA: TGTGCCAGCAGAGAAAAAGACACAAGGGAGACCCAGTACTTC. Its protein product is CASREKDTRETQYF.

The chain recombines TRBV4-1 with TRBJ2-3; 8 bases fit TRBD2. This CDR3 has 16 amino acids. Germline values: CDR1 MGHRA, CDR2 YSYEKL. Losses at the gene ends were 1 base for V and 2 bases for J; bases not matched to a gene: 5. The CDR3 DNA reads TGCGCCAGCAGCCAAGTAGCGGGGAGATACACAGATACGCAGTATTTT. Translating gives CASSQVAGRYTDTQYF.

This clone occurred a few times. The chain employs TRBV2 and TRBJ2-2, with D possibly matching TRBD1 (8 bases). V was shortened by 7 bases and J by 3 bases, with 33 bases between the two germline ends. Germline CDR1 SNHLY, CDR2 FYNNEI. The CDR3 contains 21 residues. CDR3 nucleotide sequence: TGTGCCAGCATGGGGACAGGTGGGATATTGGCGGGAGCCGGGGACACCGGGGAGCTGTTTTTT. Translated: CASMGTGGILAGAGDTGELFF.

Relative to its sample, this clone is medium-sized. This chain uses TRBV19 with TRBJ2-7; 9 nucleotides match TRBD2. With V trimmed by 5 bases and J by 2 bases, 7 bases remained unmatched. Germline CDR1 and CDR2: LNHDA and SQIVND (reference sequence). CDR3 length: 15 residues. In DNA, the CDR3 is TGTGCCAGTAGTTTTGGTAGCGGGGGAACCTACGAGCAGTACTTC. Encoded protein: CASSFGSGGTYEQYF.

J is TRBJ2-3 and V is TRBV4-1; TRBD2 aligns across 12 bases. This CDR3 is 15 amino acids long. The V gene's germline CDR1 is MGHRA and CDR2 YSYEKL. Unmatched junction bases numbered 2, after V lost 3 bases and J lost 4 bases. The CDR3 bases are TGCGCCAGCAGCCAGCTAGCGGGAGGGGCAGATACGCAGTATTTT. Amino acids: CASSQLAGGADTQYF.

V is TRBV21-1 and J is TRBJ1-2. TRBV21-1 is a pseudogene locus. This CDR3 spans 11 amino acids. In DNA form, the CDR3 reads TGTGCCACCCTTTCGGTCTATGGCTACACCTTC. It translates to CATLSVYGYTF.

The sample holds a few counts of this clone. The chain combines TRBV4-3 with TRBJ2-7; 11 bases are a match to TRBD1. In germline, CDR1 is LGHNA, CDR2 YSLEER. CDR3 length: 15 amino acids. Trimming at V came to 4 bases and at J to 3 bases, leaving 5 bases not matched to a gene. The CDR3 DNA reads as TGCGCCAGCAGCCCCGGGACAGGGGGTCTCTACGAGCAGTACTTC. Protein: CASSPGTGGLYEQYF.

This chain links TRBV25-1 with TRBJ2-6, with a weak D call TRBD2 (5 bases). The CDR3 runs 16 residues. Germline CDR1 reads MGHDK; CDR2 reads SYGVNS. V lost 4 bases, J lost 0 bases, and 10 bases lay in between. CDR3 nucleotides: TGTGCCAGCAGTGTTACAGACTACTCTGGGGCCAACGTCCTGACTTTC. Its translation is CASSVTDYSGANVLTF.

This clone was detected only a few times. V usage is TRBV6-5 and J usage is TRBJ1-1; 11 bases are shared with TRBD1. V lost 6 bases to trimming and J lost 5 bases; unmatched junction nucleotides: 5. CDR3 length: 14 amino acids. The germline gives CDR1 MNHEY, CDR2 SVGAGI. The CDR3 loop reads CASSVGQGGTEAFF. CDR3 DNA sequence: TGTGCCAGCAGCGTGGGACAGGGGGGAACTGAAGCTTTCTTT.

The V gene is TRBV4-1, the J gene TRBJ2-3, with D possibly matching TRBD1 (5 bases). Trimming took off 0 bases at V and 1 base at J, with 8 bases between the two ends. The CDR3 covers 15 residues. Germline V gene sequence: CDR1 MGHRA, CDR2 YSYEKL. The CDR3 region is CASSQEQVGTDTQYF. CDR3 in DNA: TGCGCCAGCAGCCAAGAACAGGTGGGCACAGATACGCAGTATTTT.

The CDR3 loop is CASSFLWDRPNSPLHF. CDR3 DNA sequence: TGTGCCAGCAGCTTTCTATGGGACAGACCTAATTCACCCCTCCACTTT. V is TRBV11-3 and J is TRBJ1-6; 7 nucleotides line up with TRBD1. J was trimmed by 6 bases and V by 3 bases; bases with no gene match: 8. The CDR3 extends over 16 amino acids. CDR1 and CDR2 from the germline V gene are SGHNT and YENEEA. The variable domain in full, with the rest retrieved from reference TRBV11-3 and TRBJ1-6, is EAGVVQSPRYKIIEKKQPVAFWCNPISGHNTLYWYLQNLGQGPELLIRYENEEAVDDSQLPKDRFSAERLKGVDSTLKIQPAELGDSAVYLCASSFLWDRPNSPLHFGNGTRLTVT.

This chain connects TRBV6-4 to TRBJ2-7, with a tentative D call TRBD1 (6 bases). V lost 1 base and J 2 bases, leaving 12 bases between the germline ends. The germline CDR1 and CDR2 sequences are MRHNA and SNTAGT. The CDR3 is 15 residues long. CDR3 in DNA: TGTGCCAGCAGTGACTACAGGGAAGGGACCTACGAGCAGTACTTC. It specifies CASSDYREGTYEQYF.

The chain joins TRBV7-6 to TRBJ1-2, with TRBD1 as a possible D gene (5 bases). V gave up 3 bases and J gave up 3 bases, with 8 bases separating them. CDR1 is SGHVS, CDR2 FNYEAQ, per germline. The CDR3 loop spans 13 amino acids. In DNA form, the CDR3 reads TGTGCCAGCAGCTTTATAGGGGACTATGGCTACACCTTC. Residues: CASSFIGDYGYTF.

This clone was counted only a few times. The gene calls are TRBV29-1 and TRBJ2-1, with TRBD1 matching 7 bases. Germline CDR1 is SQVTM and CDR2 is ANQGSEA. The ends lost 7 bases at V and 10 bases at J; junction bases unmatched: 16. The CDR3 has 14 amino acids. The CDR3 sequence: CSGSQGKYMGEQFF. Here the CDR3 DNA reads TGCAGCGGTTCACAGGGGAAATATATGGGGGAGCAGTTCTTC.

By share, this clone counts as medium-sized (0.01 to 0.1%). The chain links TRBV27 to TRBJ2-7, with TRBD2 matching 8 bases. Trimming took 8 bases from V and 2 from J; bases not matched to a gene: 5. The CDR3 has 13 amino acids. Germline CDR1 and CDR2: MNHEY and SMNVEV (reference sequence). For the CDR3, the DNA is TGTGCCAGCGGAATAGCGGGGACCTACGAGCAGTACTTC. Encoded protein: CASGIAGTYEQYF.

The chain uses TRBV28 and TRBJ1-2; no reliable D call. CDR3 size: 9 residues. Germline V gene data show CDR1 as MDHEN and CDR2 as SYDVKM. Here the CDR3 DNA reads TGTGAACCGCGGAATGGCTACACCTTC. Translating it yields CEPRNGYTF.